These 12 T cell receptor beta chains came from one sample sequenced in a study of beta chain features in type 1 diabetes listed by TCRdb under 2018. The protocol used for the library was the immunoSEQ multiplex PCR assay. The entire isolated RNA was reverse transcribed using the High Capacity cDNA Reverse Transcription Kit, and thus expressed TCRB transcripts were sequenced. TCRdb's version of the immuneACCESS table is confined to in-frame rearrangements and falls short of the full clone set. An unresolved V gene accounts for under half of the shortfall where checked; the remainder is of unknown origin. The sample data list hundreds of thousands of clones, and 10% to 15% of these were observed just once. The ten largest clones add up to approximately 0.021% of the sample. What the authors observed across the whole study: In all four CD4+ subsets, TCRB CDR3 length was moderately but significantly shorter in type 1 diabetes patients.

The antigens of these receptors remain unknown. Sequencing was done on a sample of naive CD4+ T cells from blood. This specimen's cell subset or site label, interpreted: true naive CD4+ T cells. Receptors were obtained from a man between 18 and 29 years old with type 1 diabetes.

In this sample, this clone turned up a few times. The J gene is TRBJ2-1, the V gene TRBV28; 9 bases agree with TRBD2. CDR1 is MDHEN, CDR2 SYDVKM, per germline. J gave up 1 base and V 3 bases, and 4 bases lay outside the gene matches. The CDR3 consists of 16 residues. CDR3 region: CASSFSGGGSYNEQFF. DNA for the CDR3: TGTGCCAGCAGTTTTAGCGGGGGAGGGTCCTACAATGAGCAGTTCTTC. The complete variable domain, with remaining parts taken from reference TRBV28 and TRBJ2-1, reads DVKVTQSSRYLVKRTGEKVFLECVQDMDHENMFWYRQDPGLGLRLIYFSYDVKMKEKGDIPEGYSVSREKKERFSLILESASTNQTSMYLCASSFSGGGSYNEQFFGPGTRLTVL.

This chain connects TRBV19 to TRBJ1-1; 7 bases fit TRBD1. This CDR3 contains 14 residues. The germline gives CDR1 LNHDA, CDR2 SQIVND (reference sequence). Trimming removed 7 bases from V and 5 bases from J; junction bases left unmatched: 10. CDR3 residues: CASTKRQGWTEAFF. The DNA for the CDR3 is TGTGCCAGTACTAAGCGACAGGGTTGGACTGAAGCTTTCTTT.

This clone was picked up a small number of times. V gene TRBV15 combines with J gene TRBJ2-3; 11 nucleotides line up with TRBD2. V was clipped by 4 bases and J by 3 bases; unmatched bases: 6. CDR3 length: 16 amino acids. CDR1 LNHNV and CDR2 YYDKDF come from the germline V gene (reference sequence). The CDR3 DNA follows: TGTGCCACCAGCATGGGACTAGCGGTTCCGACAGATACGCAGTATTTT. Amino acid sequence: CATSMGLAVPTDTQYF.

The gene calls are TRBV10-3 and TRBJ1-2, with TRBD1 identical over 8 bases. Per germline, CDR1 ENHRY and CDR2 SYGVKD. With 0 bases clipped from V and 2 bases from J, the junction kept 2 bases outside the gene matches. This CDR3 contains 15 residues. The CDR3, as DNA: TGTGCCATCAGTGAGTCCTCAGGGGGCAACTATGGCTACACCTTC. This encodes CAISESSGGNYGYTF.

The J gene is TRBJ2-3, the V gene TRBV15; perhaps TRBD1 as D (5 bases). CDR1 is LNHNV, CDR2 YYDKDF, per germline (reference sequence). V lost 4 bases, J lost 4 bases, and 12 bases lay in between. This CDR3 region has 14 residues. CDR3 residues: CATSNRQSADTQYF. In DNA, the CDR3 is TGTGCCACCAGCAATCGACAGTCTGCAGATACGCAGTATTTT.

This clone has more than one count but fewer than ten. The gene calls are TRBV5-1 and TRBJ1-4; a possible D gene is TRBD1 (5 bases). This CDR3 spans 15 amino acids. Germline CDR1 reads SGHRS; CDR2 reads YFSETQ. Trimming left V 1 base short and J 8 bases short, with 15 bases between. CDR3 residues: CASSLRAGGEEKLFF. The CDR3 bases are TGCGCCAGCAGCTTGCGGGCCGGGGGAGAGGAAAAACTGTTTTTT. The whole variable domain, filled in from reference TRBV5-1 and TRBJ1-4, reads KAGVTQTPRYLIKTRGQQVTLSCSPISGHRSVSWYQQTPGQGLQFLFEYFSETQRNKGNFPGRFSGRQFSNSRSEMNVSTLELGDSALYLCASSLRAGGEEKLFFGSGTQLSVL.

This clone was observed a few times. The chain recombines TRBV5-1 with TRBJ2-1; the match to TRBD1 covers 8 bases. Looked up from germline, CDR1 is SGHRS and CDR2 is YFSETQ. Germline trimming cut 2 bases from V and 5 bases from J; bases unmatched to any gene: 3. The CDR3 spans 14 residues. In nucleotides, the CDR3 is TGCGCCAGCAGCTTACCGGGACAGGACAATGAGCAGTTCTTC. It is translated as CASSLPGQDNEQFF. Full variable domain (remainder filled in from reference TRBV5-1 and TRBJ2-1): KAGVTQTPRYLIKTRGQQVTLSCSPISGHRSVSWYQQTPGQGLQFLFEYFSETQRNKGNFPGRFSGRQFSNSRSEMNVSTLELGDSALYLCASSLPGQDNEQFFGPGTRLTVL.

This sequence joins TRBV15 and TRBJ2-6, with D unclear. CDR1 is LNHNV, CDR2 YYDKDF, per germline (reference sequence). Trimming cost V 0 bases and J 1 base, with 4 bases left between them. CDR3 length: 15 residues. CDR3 coding DNA: TGTGCCACCAGCAGAGATCAGTCTGGGGCCAACGTCCTGACTTTC. Protein: CATSRDQSGANVLTF.

The J gene is TRBJ1-5, the V gene TRBV28; D may be TRBD1 (5 bases). Between the trimmed V and J ends, which lost 6 bases and 7 bases, there was a span of 16 bases. Germline CDR1 reads MDHEN; CDR2 reads SYDVKM. The CDR3 length is 14 residues. The CDR3 nucleotides read TGTGCCAGCAGCATGGCGGGGGGATTACAGCCCCAGCATTTT. Residues: CASSMAGGLQPQHF.

Remarks on this clone: The same CDR3 is also encoded by other DNA sequences in this sample. The chain has TRBV30 and TRBJ1-5; D possibly corresponds to TRBD1 (5 bases). Trimming shortened V by 1 base and J by 4 bases, and 8 bases separated the two germline ends. The CDR3 is made up of 13 amino acids. CDR1 is GTSNPN and CDR2 is SVGIG in the germline V gene (reference sequence). This chain's CDR3 is CAWSGGVNQPQHF. DNA for the CDR3: TGTGCCTGGAGTGGGGGGGTAAATCAGCCCCAGCATTTT.

The J gene is TRBJ1-1, the V gene TRBV7-9; D call uncertain. The CDR3 runs to 14 residues. The V end was cut by 4 bases, the J end by 1 base, with 10 bases between. From germline, CDR1 is SEHNR and CDR2 FQNEAQ (reference sequence). The CDR3 nucleotides read TGTGCCAGCAGCTCCCAGGACCCGAACACTGAAGCTTTCTTT. Its protein is CASSSQDPNTEAFF. The full variable domain, its missing parts supplied by reference TRBV7-9 and TRBJ1-1, is DTGVSQNPRHKITKRGQNVTFRCDPISEHNRLYWYRQTLGQGPEFLTYFQNEAQLEKSRLLSDRFSAERPKGSFSTLEIQRTEQGDSAMYLCASSSQDPNTEAFFGQGTRLTVV.

This chain connects TRBV9 to TRBJ2-7; 14 bases line up with TRBD2. The germline CDR1 and CDR2 sequences are SGDLS and YYNGEE. V lost 0 bases and J lost 3; bases outside the gene matches: 2. The CDR3 is 16 amino acids. This chain's CDR3 is CASSVGTSGGIYEQYF. The CDR3 nucleotides are TGTGCCAGCAGCGTAGGGACTAGCGGGGGGATCTACGAGCAGTACTTC.